This T cell receptor (beta chain) emerged from a study of cytotoxic CD8 clonotypes in ibrutinib-treated CLL. Overall study: Each sample contained, on average, around 250,000 productive templates and roughly 100,000 productive rearrangements. Findings and limits, study-wide: Starting clonality was above that of age-matched healthy donors and tracked circulating CD8+ T-cell counts.

Method: immunoSEQ multiplex PCR; TCRdb's copy keeps in-frame clones and lacks some. The sample yields over 95,000 clones, 55% to 75% seen once. CDR1 and CDR2 (germline): KGHSH, LQKENI. V lost 6 bases, J lost 0 bases, and 13 bases lay in between. CDR3 length equals 15 residues. Notes on this clone: Its antigen is still unknown.

This sequence was found in a human donor with chronic lymphocytic leukemia. The sequenced sample was PBMCs, obtained after 24 months of ibrutinib treatment. This rearrangement joins TRBV18 to TRBJ2-3; D call uncertain. The CDR3 spells CASSRSAGSTDTQYF. The CDR3 DNA sequence: TGTGCCAGCTCCCGCTCGGCAGGAAGCACAGATACGCAGTATTTT.